The 31 T cell receptor beta chains listed next were all sequenced from one sample in a study of Graves' ophthalmopathy and Graves' hyperthyroidism. Amplification from RNA transcripts yielded the TCR beta CDR3 regions. RT-PCR was first run with HTBI primers, then multiplex PCR in a second round. One entry per CDR3 protein, called by TCRdb with MiXCR from the multiplex PCR reads. Here the sample spans about 740,000 distinct CDR3 sequences, roughly 41% being singletons. The sequenced sample was peripheral blood. The receptors derive from an adult man with Graves' ophthalmopathy.

This clonotype was recorded a few times. The chain has TRBV7-8 and TRBJ1-2, with no clear D. CDR1 is SGHVS and CDR2 is FQNEAQ in the germline V gene. The V end was cut by 0 bases, the J end by 7 bases, with 9 bases between. The CDR3 spans 13 residues. In DNA form, the CDR3 reads TGTGCCAGCAGCTTAGCAGGGTTCCCTGGCTACACCTTC. Residues: CASSLAGFPGYTF. Full variable domain (missing parts from reference TRBV7-8 and TRBJ1-2): GAGVSQSPRYKVAKRGQDVALRCDPISGHVSLFWYQQALGQGPEFLTYFQNEAQLDKSGLPSDRFFAERPEGSVSTLKIQRTQQEDSAVYLCASSLAGFPGYTFGSGTRLTVV.

The sample holds a few counts of this clonotype. The J gene is TRBJ1-1, the V gene TRBV4-1, with D tentatively TRBD1 (6 bases). Germline CDR1 and CDR2: MGHRA and YSYEKL. The CDR3 consists of 16 residues. Trimming took 0 bases from V and 0 from J, leaving 11 bases between them. The CDR3 DNA follows: TGCGCCAGCAGCCAAGATGGGGGCAGGGTGAACACTGAAGCTTTCTTT. It yields the protein CASSQDGGRVNTEAFF.

V and J are TRBV10-3 and TRBJ1-6, with no clear D. The CDR3 has 16 amino acids. Germline V gives CDR1 ENHRY, CDR2 SYGVKD. Trimming took 10 bases from V and 5 from J, leaving 21 bases between them. CDR3 DNA sequence: TGTGCCACCGTAAGAGAAAGGACTGTTCATAATTCACCCCTCCACTTT. Translation: CATVRERTVHNSPLHF.

DNA for the CDR3: TGTGCCAGCAGCCAAGAGCCAATACGGGATGAAAAACTGTTTTTT. Amino acid sequence: CASSQEPIRDEKLFF. The V gene is TRBV3-1, the J gene TRBJ1-4; D remains ambiguous. The germline gives CDR1 LGHDT, CDR2 YNNKEL (reference sequence). This CDR3 is built from 15 residues. V dropped 0 bases and J dropped 6 bases, with 11 bases sitting between them.

The table lists this clonotype with a few counts. This sequence joins TRBV12-3 or TRBV12-4 and TRBJ1-4; D is perhaps TRBD1 (6 bases). The CDR3 runs to 15 residues. V was cut by 1 base and J by 11 bases, with 17 bases left in between. The CDR3 loop reads CASSLVGQSAQKLFF. In DNA form, the CDR3 reads TGTGCCAGCAGTTTAGTAGGACAGTCGGCGCAGAAACTGTTTTTT.

About this clonotype itself: Sequence at one end of the junction differs from germline and may be a read error. V gene TRBV10-3 combines with J gene TRBJ2-7; TRBD1 matches at 9 bases. The CDR3 is made up of 15 amino acids. Germline V gives CDR1 ENHRY, CDR2 SYGVKD. This CDR3 is CATSHDRGDGYEQYF. For the CDR3, the DNA is TGTGCCACCAGTCACGACAGGGGGGATGGCTACGAGCAGTACTTC.

This clonotype was seen ten or more times. The chain employs TRBV25-1 and TRBJ2-5; TRBD2 matches 13 bases. The CDR3 loop spans 18 amino acids. Germline V gives CDR1 MGHDK, CDR2 SYGVNS. Trimming took 3 bases from V and 1 from J; bases not matched to a gene: 8. The CDR3 region is CASSEGLAGIPSQETQYF. CDR3 in DNA: TGTGCCAGCAGTGAGGGACTAGCGGGGATTCCCTCCCAAGAGACCCAGTACTTC.

Only a few counts were recorded for this clonotype. The chain's CDR3 is CASSLSITQYF. In DNA, the CDR3 is TGTGCCAGCAGCCTATCCATTACGCAGTATTTT. The chain combines TRBV7-2 with TRBJ2-3; D gene uncertain. From germline, CDR1 is SGHTA and CDR2 FQGNSA. This CDR3 has 11 residues. V lost 5 bases to trimming and J lost 8 bases, with 8 bases between them.

This clonotype has a count of ten or more. The rearrangement uses TRBV9 and TRBJ2-7; 13 nucleotides line up with TRBD2. The trim removed 2 bases at V and 3 bases at J, leaving 2 bases unmatched. From germline, CDR1 is SGDLS and CDR2 YYNGEE. The length of the CDR3 is 15 residues. The CDR3 coding sequence is TGTGCCAGCAGCGTCGGGACTAGCGGGAACTACGAGCAGTACTTC. This encodes CASSVGTSGNYEQYF.

The rearrangement uses TRBV2 and TRBJ1-1; D may be TRBD1 (6 bases). The CDR3 is 13 residues long. Germline V lookup: CDR1 SNHLY, CDR2 FYNNEI. V was pared by 6 bases and J by 3 bases, with 11 bases between. DNA for the CDR3: TGTGCCAGCAGCCGGACAGAATACACTGAAGCTTTCTTT. Protein sequence: CASSRTEYTEAFF.

This chain uses TRBV11-1 with TRBJ2-5, with 8 nucleotides matching TRBD2. V lost 3 bases and J lost 2; bases outside the gene matches: 8. The germline CDR1 and CDR2 sequences are SGHAT and FQDESV (reference sequence). The CDR3 runs 16 residues. CDR3 protein: CASSLGTGGHQETQYF. CDR3 nucleotide sequence: TGTGCCAGCAGCTTGGGTACGGGGGGGCATCAAGAGACCCAGTACTTC.

This clonotype has just a few counts. The genes are TRBV15 and TRBJ1-2; 7 bases are a match to TRBD1. The germline V gene encodes CDR1 LNHNV and CDR2 YYDKDF (reference sequence). Trimming removed 8 bases from V and 4 bases from J; junction bases left unmatched: 7. CDR3 length: 13 amino acids. Written as DNA, the CDR3 is TGTGCCACCGCGGCAGGGACAGCCTATGGCTACACCTTC. It specifies CATAAGTAYGYTF.

This clonotype was observed a few times. The chain is built from TRBV29-1 and TRBJ2-7; TRBD1 matches at 10 bases. Trimming removed 4 bases from V and 4 bases from J; junction bases left unmatched: 16. Looked up from germline, CDR1 is SQVTM and CDR2 is ANQGSEA. The CDR3 consists of 17 residues. The CDR3: CSVVVLEWDRGAYEQYF. CDR3 coding DNA: TGCAGCGTTGTTGTACTCGAGTGGGACAGGGGAGCGTACGAGCAGTACTTC.

This clonotype has ten or more counts. The CDR3 here is CSVEPPGLSGHSLYGYTF. The CDR3 region has the DNA TGCAGCGTTGAACCCCCAGGGCTCTCAGGTCACAGCCTTTATGGCTACACCTTC. The chain combines TRBV29-1 with TRBJ1-2; a possible D gene is TRBD1 (5 bases). Germline V gene sequence: CDR1 SQVTM, CDR2 ANQGSEA. The CDR3 length is 18 residues. V dropped 2 bases and J dropped 5 bases, with 27 bases sitting between them. Full variable domain (outside the CDR3, taken from reference TRBV29-1 and TRBJ1-2): SAVISQKPSRDICQRGTSLTIQCQVDSQVTMMFWYRQQPGQSLTLIATANQGSEATYESGFVIDKFPISRPNLTFSTLTVSNMSPEDSSIYLCSVEPPGLSGHSLYGYTFGSGTRLTVV.

The table lists this clonotype with a few counts. The chain employs TRBV25-1 and TRBJ2-2; D gene uncertain. The CDR3 has 15 amino acids. Per germline, CDR1 MGHDK and CDR2 SYGVNS. With 5 bases removed from V and 5 bases from J, the gap between germline ends came to 15 bases. The CDR3: CASSYSQSGTGELFF. The CDR3, as DNA: TGTGCCAGCAGTTACAGTCAGTCCGGGACCGGGGAGCTGTTTTTT.

This clonotype was detected a few times. This chain links TRBV7-9 with TRBJ2-7, with D maybe TRBD1 (6 bases). V was trimmed by 3 bases and J by 2 bases, leaving 14 bases between them. Per germline, CDR1 SEHNR and CDR2 FQNEAQ (reference sequence). The CDR3 contains 15 residues. This CDR3 is CASSFSQGFAYEQYF. In nucleotides, the CDR3 is TGTGCCAGCAGCTTCAGCCAGGGGTTTGCCTACGAGCAGTACTTC.

Many counts were recorded for this clonotype. This chain joins TRBV20-1 and TRBJ1-6; maybe TRBD1 (5 bases). Trimming stripped 6 bases from V and 7 bases from J, with 13 bases between. This CDR3 is 13 amino acids long. The germline CDR1 and CDR2 sequences are DFQATT and SNEGSKA (reference sequence). CDR3 sequence: CSAAGTSNSPLHF. CDR3 bases: TGCAGTGCCGCCGGGACCTCAAATTCACCCCTCCACTTT.

This clonotype has more than one count but fewer than ten. The V call is TRBV20-1, the J call TRBJ1-1; D is perhaps TRBD1 (5 bases). Germline V gene lookup returns CDR1 DFQATT and CDR2 SNEGSKA (reference sequence). V was trimmed by 2 bases and J by 2 bases, leaving 9 bases between them. The CDR3 is made up of 13 amino acids. CDR3 nucleotide sequence: TGCAGTGCTAGACACGACAGAAACACTGAAGCTTTCTTT. This gives the protein CSARHDRNTEAFF.

This clonotype showed up just a few times. This could be a read error, since a much larger clone is one nucleotide away. The rearrangement uses TRBV7-9 and TRBJ1-1; D is perhaps TRBD1 (5 bases). V was pared by 4 bases and J by 1 base, with 10 bases between. The germline CDR1 and CDR2 sequences are SEHNR and FQNEAQ (reference sequence). CDR3 length: 14 residues. The CDR3 region is CASSSGLSNTEAFF. The CDR3 nucleotides read TGTGCCAGCAGCTCGGGACTTTCGAACACTGAAGCTTTCTTT.

This clonotype occurred many times. This sequence joins TRBV10-3 and TRBJ2-7, with 7 positions matching TRBD1. CDR3 length equals 12 residues. V lost 6 bases, J lost 6 bases, and 5 bases stayed unmatched. Germline V gene lookup returns CDR1 ENHRY and CDR2 SYGVKD. This chain's CDR3 is CAISNDRAEQYF. The CDR3 region has the DNA TGTGCCATCAGCAACGACAGGGCCGAGCAGTACTTC.

This clonotype was recorded many times. The chain has TRBV7-6 and TRBJ1-5, with a weak D call TRBD1 (5 bases). The CDR3 has 13 amino acids. Trimming took 1 base from V and 9 from J, leaving 10 bases between them. Germline-derived CDR1 and CDR2 are SGHVS and FNYEAQ. The CDR3 DNA reads TGTGCCAGCAGCTTAGACGGGGCGAGGCCCCAGCATTTT. Protein product: CASSLDGARPQHF.

This chain links TRBV7-2 with TRBJ1-2; D call uncertain. The germline V and J ends were trimmed by 11 bases and 2 bases, with 12 bases remaining between them. Per germline, CDR1 SGHTA and CDR2 FQGNSA. The CDR3 contains 12 residues. The CDR3: CAWSPGNYGYTF. CDR3 in DNA: TGTGCCTGGAGCCCGGGCAACTATGGCTACACCTTC.

There are a few counts of this clonotype. The V and J genes are TRBV20-1 and TRBJ1-1; D is undetermined. Germline CDR1 and CDR2: DFQATT and SNEGSKA (reference sequence). CDR3 size: 14 residues. Trimming removed 0 bases from V and 1 base from J, with 9 bases in between. In DNA, the CDR3 is TGCAGTGCTAGAGACTCGCATAGGAACACTGAAGCTTTCTTT. It codes for CSARDSHRNTEAFF.

In its sample, this clonotype was seen many times. This chain links TRBV15 with TRBJ1-1; D remains ambiguous. Looked up from germline, CDR1 is LNHNV and CDR2 is YYDKDF (reference sequence). This CDR3 has 12 amino acids. Trimming cost V 3 bases and J 3 bases, with 5 bases left between them. CDR3 in DNA: TGTGCCACCAGCAGGAGGGACACTGAAGCTTTCTTT. Its translation is CATSRRDTEAFF.

V and J are TRBV6-6 and TRBJ2-5; D might be TRBD2 (6 bases). The V end lost 7 bases, the J end lost 2 bases, and 14 bases lay between the germline ends. Germline V gene lookup returns CDR1 MNHNY and CDR2 SVGAGI (reference sequence). The CDR3 runs to 14 residues. CDR3 in amino acids: CASTVSGRQETQYF. The CDR3 DNA follows: TGTGCCAGCACCGTCTCCGGGAGACAAGAGACCCAGTACTTC.

This clonotype appeared many times. The chain combines TRBV2 with TRBJ2-7, with D possibly being TRBD1 (5 bases). V was trimmed by 6 bases and J by 1 base, leaving 10 bases between them. Per the germline V gene, CDR1 is SNHLY and CDR2 is FYNNEI. The CDR3 spans 13 residues. The CDR3 bases are TGTGCCAGCAGGGACATTCGATCCTACGAGCAGTACTTC. Translated: CASRDIRSYEQYF.

The rearrangement uses TRBV7-9 and TRBJ2-2, with TRBD1 as a possible D gene (6 bases). Trimming pared 6 bases from V and 5 bases from J, leaving 16 bases between. The length of the CDR3 is 15 residues. CDR1 SEHNR and CDR2 FQNEAQ come from the germline V gene (reference sequence). The CDR3 nucleotides are TGTGCCAGCAGACTAACCGGGACAAGGACCGGGGAGCTGTTTTTT. Translated, it gives CASRLTGTRTGELFF.

To note about this clonotype: This may be a read error: a much more frequent sequence differs by one nucleotide. The missing conserved phenylalanine or tryptophan at the end of this CDR3 makes a read error likely. The chain joins TRBV20-1 to TRBJ1-2; D may be TRBD1 (6 bases). Trimming shortened V by 2 bases and J by 5 bases, and 6 bases separated the two germline ends. The CDR3 sequence is 11 residues long. Germline V gene data show CDR1 as DFQATT and CDR2 as SNEGSKA (reference sequence). The CDR3 DNA reads TGCAGTGCTAGACAGGGGTATGGCTACACCTTG. Translating gives CSARQGYGYTL.

The V and J genes are TRBV20-1 and TRBJ2-3; D is unresolved. Trimming cost V 6 bases and J 5 bases, with 15 bases left between them. The germline V gene encodes CDR1 DFQATT and CDR2 SNEGSKA (reference sequence). The CDR3 totals 13 residues. The CDR3 bases are TGCAGTGCCCCATTTCCGCTGAGAGATACGCAGTATTTT. This encodes CSAPFPLRDTQYF.

This clonotype was seen a handful of times. One end of the junction does not line up with germline, which may come from a read error. This CDR3 is CAGSPYVGNYGYTF. The CDR3 DNA is TGTGCCGGCAGCCCCTATGTCGGAAACTATGGCTACACCTTC. This chain connects TRBV7-8 to TRBJ1-2, with D unresolved. The CDR3 contains 14 residues. Germline values: CDR1 SGHVS, CDR2 FQNEAQ. Full variable domain (rest looked up from reference TRBV7-8 and TRBJ1-2): GAGVSQSPRYKVAKRGQDVALRCDPISGHVSLFWYQQALGQGPEFLTYFQNEAQLDKSGLPSDRFFAERPEGSVSTLKIQRTQQEDSAVYLCAGSPYVGNYGYTFGSGTRLTVV.

The J gene is TRBJ1-6, the V gene TRBV14; tentative D call: TRBD1 (5 bases). The germline V and J ends were trimmed by 2 bases and 7 bases, with 15 bases remaining between them. The CDR3 totals 16 residues. Germline CDR1 reads SGHDN; CDR2 reads FVKESK. The CDR3 nucleotides read TGTGCCAGCAGCCAATTCAAGGGGAATTCAAATTCACCCCTCCACTTT. Translating it yields CASSQFKGNSNSPLHF.